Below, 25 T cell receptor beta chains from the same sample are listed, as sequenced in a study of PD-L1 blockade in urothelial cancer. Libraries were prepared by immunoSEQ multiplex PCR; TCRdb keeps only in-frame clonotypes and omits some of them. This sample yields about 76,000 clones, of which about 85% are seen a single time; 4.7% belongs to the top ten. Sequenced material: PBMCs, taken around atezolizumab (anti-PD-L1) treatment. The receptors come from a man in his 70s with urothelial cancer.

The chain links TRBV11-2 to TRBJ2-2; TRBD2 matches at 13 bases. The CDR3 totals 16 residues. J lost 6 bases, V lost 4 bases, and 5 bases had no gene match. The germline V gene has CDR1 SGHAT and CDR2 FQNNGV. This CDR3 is CASSSTSGRAPGELFF. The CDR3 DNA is TGTGCCAGCAGCTCTACTAGCGGGAGGGCCCCCGGGGAGCTGTTTTTT.

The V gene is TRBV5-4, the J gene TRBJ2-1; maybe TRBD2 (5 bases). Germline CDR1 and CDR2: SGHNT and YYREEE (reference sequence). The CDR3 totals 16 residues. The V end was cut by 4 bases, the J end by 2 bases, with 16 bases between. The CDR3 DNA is TGTGCCAGCAGCCCCGGGATTGTGGGTACCTACAATGAGCAGTTCTTC. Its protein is CASSPGIVGTYNEQFF.

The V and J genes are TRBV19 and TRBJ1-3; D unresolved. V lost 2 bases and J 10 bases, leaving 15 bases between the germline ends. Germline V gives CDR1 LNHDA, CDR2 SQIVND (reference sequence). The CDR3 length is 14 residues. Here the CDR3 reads CASSISGSRQTIYF. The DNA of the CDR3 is TGTGCCAGTAGTATATCAGGTTCCCGGCAAACCATATATTTT.

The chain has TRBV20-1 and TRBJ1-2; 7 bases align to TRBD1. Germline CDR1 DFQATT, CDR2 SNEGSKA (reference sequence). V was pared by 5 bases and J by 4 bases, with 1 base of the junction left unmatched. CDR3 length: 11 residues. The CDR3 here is CSAWDSYGYTF. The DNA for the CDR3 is TGCAGTGCTTGGGACAGCTATGGCTACACCTTC.

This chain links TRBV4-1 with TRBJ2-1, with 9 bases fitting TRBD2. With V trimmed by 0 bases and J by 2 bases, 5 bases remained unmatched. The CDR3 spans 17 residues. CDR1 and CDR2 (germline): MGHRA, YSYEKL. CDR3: CASSQERIAGAYNEQFF. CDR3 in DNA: TGCGCCAGCAGCCAAGAGAGGATAGCGGGAGCCTACAATGAGCAGTTCTTC.

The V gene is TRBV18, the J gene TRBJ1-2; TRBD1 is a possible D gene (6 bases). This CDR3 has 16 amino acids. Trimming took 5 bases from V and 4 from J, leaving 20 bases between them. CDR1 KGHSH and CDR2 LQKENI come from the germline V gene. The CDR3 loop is CASSVTATDRPYGYTF. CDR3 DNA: TGTGCCAGCTCAGTTACAGCCACCGACAGGCCCTATGGCTACACCTTC.

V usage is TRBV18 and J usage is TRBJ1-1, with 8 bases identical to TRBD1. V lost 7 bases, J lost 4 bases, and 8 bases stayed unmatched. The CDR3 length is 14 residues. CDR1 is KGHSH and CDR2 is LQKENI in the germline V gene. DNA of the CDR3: TGTGCCAGCTACCCCGGCCAGGGGGCCACTGAAGCTTTCTTT. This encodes CASYPGQGATEAFF.

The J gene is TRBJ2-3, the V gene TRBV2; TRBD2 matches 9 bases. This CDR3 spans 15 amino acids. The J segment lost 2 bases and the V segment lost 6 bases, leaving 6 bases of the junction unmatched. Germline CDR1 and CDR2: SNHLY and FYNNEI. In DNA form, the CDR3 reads TGTGCCAGCAGCGCGACTAGCGGATTCACAGATACGCAGTATTTT. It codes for CASSATSGFTDTQYF.

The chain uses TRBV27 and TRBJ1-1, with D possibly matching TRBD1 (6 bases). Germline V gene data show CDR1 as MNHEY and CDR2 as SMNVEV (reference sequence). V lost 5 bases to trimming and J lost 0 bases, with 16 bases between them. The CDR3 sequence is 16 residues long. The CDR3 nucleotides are TGTGCCAGCAGTCCAAGGACAGCTTTCATGAACACTGAAGCTTTCTTT. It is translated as CASSPRTAFMNTEAFF.

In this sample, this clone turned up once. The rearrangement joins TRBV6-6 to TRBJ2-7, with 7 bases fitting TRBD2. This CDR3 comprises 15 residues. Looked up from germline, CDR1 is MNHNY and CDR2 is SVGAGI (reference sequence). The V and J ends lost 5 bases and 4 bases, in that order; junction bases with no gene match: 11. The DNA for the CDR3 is TGTGCCAGCAGTCCCGGGACTAACGGGAAATACGAGCAGTACTTC. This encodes CASSPGTNGKYEQYF.

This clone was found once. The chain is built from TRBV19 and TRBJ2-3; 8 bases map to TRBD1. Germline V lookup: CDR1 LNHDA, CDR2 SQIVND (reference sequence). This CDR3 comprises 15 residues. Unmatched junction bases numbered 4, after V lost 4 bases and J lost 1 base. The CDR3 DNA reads TGTGCCAGTAGTAATACAGGGGGTCGCACAGATACGCAGTATTTT. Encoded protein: CASSNTGGRTDTQYF.

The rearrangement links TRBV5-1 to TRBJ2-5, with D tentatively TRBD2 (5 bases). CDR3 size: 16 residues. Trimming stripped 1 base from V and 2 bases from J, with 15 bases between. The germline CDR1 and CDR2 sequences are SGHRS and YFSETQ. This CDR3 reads CASSLQALAIQETQYF. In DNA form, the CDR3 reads TGCGCCAGCAGCTTGCAAGCCCTAGCCATACAAGAGACCCAGTACTTC.

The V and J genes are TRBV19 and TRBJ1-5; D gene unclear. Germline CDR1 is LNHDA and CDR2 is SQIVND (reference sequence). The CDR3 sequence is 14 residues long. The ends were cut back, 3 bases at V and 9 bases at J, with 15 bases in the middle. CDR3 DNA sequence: TGTGCCAGTAGTATGGGCAGCCACCTGGGGCCCCAGCATTTT. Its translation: CASSMGSHLGPQHF.

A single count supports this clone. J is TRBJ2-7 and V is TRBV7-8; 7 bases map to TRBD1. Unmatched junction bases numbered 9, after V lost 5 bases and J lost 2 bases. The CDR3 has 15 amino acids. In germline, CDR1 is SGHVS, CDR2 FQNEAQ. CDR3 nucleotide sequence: TGTGCCAGCAGCCCCCCGGGACAGCCCACCTACGAGCAGTACTTC. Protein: CASSPPGQPTYEQYF.

CDR3 loop: CASSFPQYNEQFF. CDR3 sequence (DNA): TGCGCCAGCAGCTTCCCCCAGTACAATGAGCAGTTCTTC. The chain is built from TRBV5-1 and TRBJ2-1, with D unclear. V lost 2 bases and J lost 4, with 7 bases in between. Germline V gives CDR1 SGHRS, CDR2 YFSETQ. This CDR3 has 13 residues.

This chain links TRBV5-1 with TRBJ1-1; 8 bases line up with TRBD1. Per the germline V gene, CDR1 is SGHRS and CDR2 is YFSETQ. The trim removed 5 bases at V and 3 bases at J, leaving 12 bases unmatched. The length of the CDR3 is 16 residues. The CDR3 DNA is TGCGCCAGCAGACCCACAGGGGGTAACAAGGACACTGAAGCTTTCTTT. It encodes CASRPTGGNKDTEAFF.

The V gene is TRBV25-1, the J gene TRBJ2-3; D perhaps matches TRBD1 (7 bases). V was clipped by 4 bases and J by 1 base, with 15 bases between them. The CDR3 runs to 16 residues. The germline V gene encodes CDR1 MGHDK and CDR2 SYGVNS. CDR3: CASSVNRGGGTDTQYF. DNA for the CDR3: TGTGCCAGCAGTGTAAACAGGGGAGGAGGCACAGATACGCAGTATTTT.

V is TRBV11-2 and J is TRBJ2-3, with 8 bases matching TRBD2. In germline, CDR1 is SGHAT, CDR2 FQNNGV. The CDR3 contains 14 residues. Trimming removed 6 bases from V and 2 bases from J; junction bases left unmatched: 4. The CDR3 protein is CASRTGLVTDTQYF. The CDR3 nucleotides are TGTGCCAGCAGGACGGGACTAGTCACAGATACGCAGTATTTT. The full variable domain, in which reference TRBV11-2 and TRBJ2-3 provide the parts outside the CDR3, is EAGVAQSPRYKIIEKRQSVAFWCNPISGHATLYWYQQILGQGPKLLIQFQNNGVVDDSQLPKDRFSAERLKGVDSTLKIQPAKLEDSAVYLCASRTGLVTDTQYFGPGTRLTVL.

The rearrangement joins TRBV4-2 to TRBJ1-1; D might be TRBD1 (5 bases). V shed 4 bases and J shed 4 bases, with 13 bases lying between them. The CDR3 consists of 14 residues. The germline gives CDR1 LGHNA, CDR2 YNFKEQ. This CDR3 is CASSRGGQTTEAFF. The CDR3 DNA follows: TGTGCCAGCAGCCGGGGCGGCCAAACCACTGAAGCTTTCTTT.

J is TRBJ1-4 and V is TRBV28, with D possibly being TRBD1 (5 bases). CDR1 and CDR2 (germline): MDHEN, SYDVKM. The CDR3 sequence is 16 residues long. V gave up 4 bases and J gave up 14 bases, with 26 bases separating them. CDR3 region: CASSYRFASGIKGLFF. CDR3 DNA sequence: TGTGCCAGCAGTTACCGCTTCGCTTCAGGGATAAAAGGGCTGTTTTTT.

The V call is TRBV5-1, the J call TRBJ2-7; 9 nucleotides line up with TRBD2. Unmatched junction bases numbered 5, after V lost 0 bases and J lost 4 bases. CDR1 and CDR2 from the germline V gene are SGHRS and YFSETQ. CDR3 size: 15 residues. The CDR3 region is CASSLAASGIYEQYF. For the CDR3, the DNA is TGCGCCAGCAGCTTGGCGGCTAGCGGGATTTACGAGCAGTACTTC.

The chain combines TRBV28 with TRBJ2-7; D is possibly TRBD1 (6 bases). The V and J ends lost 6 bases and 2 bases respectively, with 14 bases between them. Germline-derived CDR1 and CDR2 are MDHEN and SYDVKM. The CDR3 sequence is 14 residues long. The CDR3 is CASSLVDRPYEQYF. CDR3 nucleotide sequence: TGTGCCAGCAGCCTTGTAGACAGGCCCTACGAGCAGTACTTC.

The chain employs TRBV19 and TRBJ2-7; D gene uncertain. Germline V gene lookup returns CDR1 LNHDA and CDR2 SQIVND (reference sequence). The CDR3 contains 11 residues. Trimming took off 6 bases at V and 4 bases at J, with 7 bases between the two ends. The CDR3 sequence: CASRSNYEQYF. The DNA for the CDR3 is TGTGCCAGTAGGAGCAATTACGAGCAGTACTTC.

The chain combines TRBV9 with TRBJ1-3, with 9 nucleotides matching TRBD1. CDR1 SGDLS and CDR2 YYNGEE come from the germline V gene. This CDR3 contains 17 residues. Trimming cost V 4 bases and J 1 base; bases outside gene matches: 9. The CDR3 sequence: CASSPRDREASGNTIYF. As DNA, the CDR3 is TGTGCCAGCAGCCCAAGGGACAGGGAGGCGTCTGGAAACACCATATATTTT.

CDR3 bases: TGTGCCAGCAGTAGGGAGTTTTTCGAGCAGTACTTC. Its translation is CASSREFFEQYF. V usage is TRBV6-5 and J usage is TRBJ2-7, with TRBD2 as a possible D gene (5 bases). CDR3 length: 12 amino acids. The V end lost 5 bases, the J end lost 6 bases, and 11 bases lay between the germline ends. The germline gives CDR1 MNHEY, CDR2 SVGAGI.